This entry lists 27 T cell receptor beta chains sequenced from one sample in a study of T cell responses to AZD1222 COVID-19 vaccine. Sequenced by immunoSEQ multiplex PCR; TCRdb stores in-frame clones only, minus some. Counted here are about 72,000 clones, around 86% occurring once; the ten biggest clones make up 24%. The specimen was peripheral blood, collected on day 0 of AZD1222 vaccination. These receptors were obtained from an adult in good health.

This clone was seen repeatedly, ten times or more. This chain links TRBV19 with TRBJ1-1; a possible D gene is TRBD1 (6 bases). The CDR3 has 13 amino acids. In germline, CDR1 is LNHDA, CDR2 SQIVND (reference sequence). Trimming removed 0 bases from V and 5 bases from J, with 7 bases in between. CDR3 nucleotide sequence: TGTGCCAGTAGTATAGACGGACAGACTGAAGCTTTCTTT. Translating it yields CASSIDGQTEAFF.

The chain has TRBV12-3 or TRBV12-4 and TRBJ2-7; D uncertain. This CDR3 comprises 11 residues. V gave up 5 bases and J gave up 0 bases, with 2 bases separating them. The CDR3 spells CASSVSYEQYF. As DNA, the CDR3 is TGTGCCAGCAGTGTCTCCTACGAGCAGTACTTC.

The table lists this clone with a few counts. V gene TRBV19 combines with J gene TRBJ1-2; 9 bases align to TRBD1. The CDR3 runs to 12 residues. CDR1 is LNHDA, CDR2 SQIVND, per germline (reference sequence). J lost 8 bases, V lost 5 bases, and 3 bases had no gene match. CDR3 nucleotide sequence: TGTGCCAGTAGTCAGGACAGGGGAGGCTACACCTTC. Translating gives CASSQDRGGYTF.

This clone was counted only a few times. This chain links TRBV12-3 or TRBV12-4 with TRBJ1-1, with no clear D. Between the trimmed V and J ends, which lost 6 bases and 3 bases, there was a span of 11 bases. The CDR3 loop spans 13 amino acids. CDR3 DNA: TGTGCCAGCAGCCCCGGGGTGCACACTGAAGCTTTCTTT. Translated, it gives CASSPGVHTEAFF.

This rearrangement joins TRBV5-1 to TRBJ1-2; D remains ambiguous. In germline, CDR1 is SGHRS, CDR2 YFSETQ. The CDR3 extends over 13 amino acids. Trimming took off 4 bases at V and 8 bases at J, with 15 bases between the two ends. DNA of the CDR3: TGCGCCAGCAGCCAAGGGATGGAAGACGGCTACACCTTC. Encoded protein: CASSQGMEDGYTF.

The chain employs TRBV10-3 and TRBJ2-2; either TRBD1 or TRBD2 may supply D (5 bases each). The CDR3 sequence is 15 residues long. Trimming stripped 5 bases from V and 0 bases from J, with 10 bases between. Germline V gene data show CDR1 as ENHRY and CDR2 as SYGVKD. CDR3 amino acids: CAISTGTANTGELFF. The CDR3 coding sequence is TGTGCCATCAGTACCGGGACGGCGAACACCGGGGAGCTGTTTTTT.

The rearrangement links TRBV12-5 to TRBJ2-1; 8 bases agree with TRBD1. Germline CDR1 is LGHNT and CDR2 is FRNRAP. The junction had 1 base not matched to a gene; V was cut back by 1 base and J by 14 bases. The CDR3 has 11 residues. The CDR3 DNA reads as TGTGCTAGTGGTTTGGACAGGGGGGAGTTCTTC. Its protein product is CASGLDRGEFF. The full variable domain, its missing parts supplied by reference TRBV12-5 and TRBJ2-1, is DARVTQTPRHKVTEMGQEVTMRCQPILGHNTVFWYRQTMMQGLELLAYFRNRAPLDDSGMPKDRFSAEMPDATLATLKIQPSEPRDSAVYFCASGLDRGEFFGPGTRLTVL.

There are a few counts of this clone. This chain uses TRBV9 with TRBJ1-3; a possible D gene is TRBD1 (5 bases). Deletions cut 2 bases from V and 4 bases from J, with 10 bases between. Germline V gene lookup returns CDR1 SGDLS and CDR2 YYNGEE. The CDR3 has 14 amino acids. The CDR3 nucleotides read TGTGCCAGCAGCGTGGGGGGACTCGGAAACACCATATATTTT. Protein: CASSVGGLGNTIYF. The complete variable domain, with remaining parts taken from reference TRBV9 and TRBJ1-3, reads DSGVTQTPKHLITATGQRVTLRCSPRSGDLSVYWYQQSLDQGLQFLIQYYNGEERAKGNILERFSAQQFPDLHSELNLSSLELGDSALYFCASSVGGLGNTIYFGEGSWLTVV.

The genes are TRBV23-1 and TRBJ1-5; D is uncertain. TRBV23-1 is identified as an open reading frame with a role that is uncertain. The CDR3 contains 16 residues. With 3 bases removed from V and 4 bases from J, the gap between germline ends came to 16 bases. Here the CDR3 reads CASSHEGDSYNQPQHF. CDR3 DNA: TGCGCCAGCAGTCATGAGGGAGATTCCTATAATCAGCCCCAGCATTTT.

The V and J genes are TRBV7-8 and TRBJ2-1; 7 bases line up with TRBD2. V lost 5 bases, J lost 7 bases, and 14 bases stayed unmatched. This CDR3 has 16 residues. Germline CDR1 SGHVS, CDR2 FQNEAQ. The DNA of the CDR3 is TGTGCCAGCAGCGTTAGGGACTATGGTGTGGTGAATGAGCAGTTCTTC. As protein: CASSVRDYGVVNEQFF.

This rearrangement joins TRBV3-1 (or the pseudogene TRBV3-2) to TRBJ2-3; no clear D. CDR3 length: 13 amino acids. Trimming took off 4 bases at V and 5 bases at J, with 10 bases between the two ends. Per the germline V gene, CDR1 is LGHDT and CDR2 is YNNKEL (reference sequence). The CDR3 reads CASSLARGDTQYF. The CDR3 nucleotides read TGTGCCAGCAGCCTCGCAAGAGGAGATACGCAGTATTTT.

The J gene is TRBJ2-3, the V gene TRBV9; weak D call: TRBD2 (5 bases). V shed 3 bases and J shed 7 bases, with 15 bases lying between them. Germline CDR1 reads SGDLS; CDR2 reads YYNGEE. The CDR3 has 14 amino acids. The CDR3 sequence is CASSASAGYNTQYF. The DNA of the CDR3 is TGTGCCAGCAGCGCCTCCGCGGGCTACAATACGCAGTATTTT.

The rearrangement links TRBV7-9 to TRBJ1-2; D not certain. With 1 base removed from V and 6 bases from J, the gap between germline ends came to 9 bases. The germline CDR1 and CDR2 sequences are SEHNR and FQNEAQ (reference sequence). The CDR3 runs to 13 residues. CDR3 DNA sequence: TGTGCCAGCAGCTTAGTACAAGGGCATGGCTACACCTTC. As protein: CASSLVQGHGYTF.

The CDR3 loop reads CASSSKDSGNTIYF. For the CDR3, the DNA is TGTGCCAGCAGCTCCAAGGACTCTGGAAACACCATATATTTT. This chain joins TRBV2 and TRBJ1-3; D not resolved. Germline V gene sequence: CDR1 SNHLY, CDR2 FYNNEI. The CDR3 extends over 14 amino acids. Trimming pared 6 bases from V and 0 bases from J, leaving 9 bases between.

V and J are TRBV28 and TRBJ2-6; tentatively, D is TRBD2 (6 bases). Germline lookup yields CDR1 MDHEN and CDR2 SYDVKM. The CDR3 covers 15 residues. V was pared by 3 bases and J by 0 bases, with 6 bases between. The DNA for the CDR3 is TGTGCCAGCAGTTTGGGAGGCTCTGGGGCCAACGTCCTGACTTTC. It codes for CASSLGGSGANVLTF.

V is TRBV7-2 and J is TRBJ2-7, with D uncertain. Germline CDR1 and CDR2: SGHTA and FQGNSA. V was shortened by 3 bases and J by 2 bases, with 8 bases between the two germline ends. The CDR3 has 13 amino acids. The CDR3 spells CASSFLTTYEQYF. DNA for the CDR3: TGTGCCAGCAGCTTCCTTACCACCTACGAGCAGTACTTC.

The chain's CDR3 is CATSSARGLDYGYTF. Written as DNA, the CDR3 is TGTGCCACCAGCAGCGCCAGGGGGCTAGATTATGGCTACACCTTC. The rearrangement uses TRBV15 and TRBJ1-2; 8 nucleotides line up with TRBD1. The CDR3 extends over 15 amino acids. V shed 3 bases, J shed 5 bases, and the junction held 8 bases outside the gene matches. CDR1 is LNHNV and CDR2 is YYDKDF in the germline V gene (reference sequence). The variable domain in full, completed from reference TRBV15 and TRBJ1-2, reads DAMVIQNPRYQVTQFGKPVTLSCSQTLNHNVMYWYQQKSSQAPKLLFHYYDKDFNNEADTPDNFQSRRPNTSFCFLDIRSPGLGDTAMYLCATSSARGLDYGYTFGSGTRLTVV.

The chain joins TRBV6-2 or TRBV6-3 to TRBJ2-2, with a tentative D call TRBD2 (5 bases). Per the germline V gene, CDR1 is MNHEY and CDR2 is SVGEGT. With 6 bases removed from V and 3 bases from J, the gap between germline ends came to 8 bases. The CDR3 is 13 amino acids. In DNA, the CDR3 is TGTGCCAGCAGCCGGGATTACACCGGGGAGCTGTTTTTT. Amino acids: CASSRDYTGELFF.

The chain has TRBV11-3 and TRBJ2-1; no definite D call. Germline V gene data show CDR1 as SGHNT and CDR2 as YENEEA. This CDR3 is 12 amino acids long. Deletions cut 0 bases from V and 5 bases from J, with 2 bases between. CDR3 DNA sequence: TGTGCCAGCAGCTTAGATAACAATGAGCAGTTCTTC. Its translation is CASSLDNNEQFF.

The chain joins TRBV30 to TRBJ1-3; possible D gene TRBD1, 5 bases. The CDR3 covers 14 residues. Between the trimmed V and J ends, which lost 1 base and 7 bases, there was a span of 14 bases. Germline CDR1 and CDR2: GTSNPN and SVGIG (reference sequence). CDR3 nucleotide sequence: TGTGCCTGGAGTGGCAGGGAGGAAGGGAACACCATATATTTT. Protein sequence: CAWSGREEGNTIYF.

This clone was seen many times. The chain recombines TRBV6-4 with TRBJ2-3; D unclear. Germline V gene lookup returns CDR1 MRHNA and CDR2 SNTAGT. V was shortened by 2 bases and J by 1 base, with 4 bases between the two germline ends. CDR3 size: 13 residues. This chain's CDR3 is CASSDRGTDTQYF. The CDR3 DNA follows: TGTGCCAGCAGTGACAGGGGCACAGATACGCAGTATTTT.

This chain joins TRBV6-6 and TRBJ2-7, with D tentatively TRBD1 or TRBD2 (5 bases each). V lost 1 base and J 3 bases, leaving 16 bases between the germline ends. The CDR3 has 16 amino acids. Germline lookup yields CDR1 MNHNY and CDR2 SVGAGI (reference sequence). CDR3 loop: CASSYYPSGTDYEQYF. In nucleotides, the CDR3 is TGTGCCAGCAGTTACTACCCTTCCGGGACGGACTACGAGCAGTACTTC.

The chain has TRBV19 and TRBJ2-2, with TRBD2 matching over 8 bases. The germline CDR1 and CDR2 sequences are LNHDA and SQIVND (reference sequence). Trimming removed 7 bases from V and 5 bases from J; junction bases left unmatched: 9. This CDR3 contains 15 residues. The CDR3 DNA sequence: TGTGCCAGTATGACTCGGACTAGCCATACCGGGGAGCTGTTTTTT. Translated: CASMTRTSHTGELFF.

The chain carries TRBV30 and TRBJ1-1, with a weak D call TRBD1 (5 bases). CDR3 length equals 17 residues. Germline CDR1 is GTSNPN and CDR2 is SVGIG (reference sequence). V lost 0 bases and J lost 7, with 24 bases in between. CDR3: CAWSVGTSREYKVEAFF. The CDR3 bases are TGTGCCTGGAGTGTCGGAACCTCCAGGGAGTACAAGGTTGAAGCTTTCTTT.

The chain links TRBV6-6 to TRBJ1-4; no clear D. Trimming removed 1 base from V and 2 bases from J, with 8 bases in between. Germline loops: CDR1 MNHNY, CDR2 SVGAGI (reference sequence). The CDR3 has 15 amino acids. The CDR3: CASSYLAVTNEKLFF. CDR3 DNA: TGTGCCAGCAGTTACTTAGCGGTGACTAATGAAAAACTGTTTTTT.

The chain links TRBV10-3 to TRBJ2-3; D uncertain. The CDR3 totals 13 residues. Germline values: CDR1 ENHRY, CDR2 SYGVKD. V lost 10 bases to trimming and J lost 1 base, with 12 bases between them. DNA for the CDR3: TGTGCCACCTTTAGAGGAGGCACAGATACGCAGTATTTT. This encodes CATFRGGTDTQYF.

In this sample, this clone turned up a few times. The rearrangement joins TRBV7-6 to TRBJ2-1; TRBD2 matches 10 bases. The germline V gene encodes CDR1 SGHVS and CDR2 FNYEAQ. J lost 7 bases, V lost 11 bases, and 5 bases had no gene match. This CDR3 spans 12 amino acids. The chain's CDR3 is CASSGGSNEQFF. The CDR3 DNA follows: TGTGCCTCTAGCGGGGGCTCGAATGAGCAGTTCTTC.